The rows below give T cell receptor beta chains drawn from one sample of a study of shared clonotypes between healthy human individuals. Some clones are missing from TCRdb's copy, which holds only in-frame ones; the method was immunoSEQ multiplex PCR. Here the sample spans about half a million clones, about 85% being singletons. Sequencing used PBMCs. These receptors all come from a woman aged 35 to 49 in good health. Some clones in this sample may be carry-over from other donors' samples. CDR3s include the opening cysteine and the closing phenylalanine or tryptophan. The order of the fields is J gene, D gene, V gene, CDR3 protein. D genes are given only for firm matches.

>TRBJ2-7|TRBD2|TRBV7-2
CASSPRLAGSYEQYF
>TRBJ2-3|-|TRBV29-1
CSVESGDTQYF
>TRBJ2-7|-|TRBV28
CASRYGTSYEQYF
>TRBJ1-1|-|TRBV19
CASSISRGATEAFF
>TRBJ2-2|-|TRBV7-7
CASSPDPTGELFF
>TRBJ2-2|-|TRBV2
CAKQPNTGELFF
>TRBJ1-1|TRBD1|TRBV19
CASRNQGDTEAFF
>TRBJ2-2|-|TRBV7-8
CASSSAGTNTGELFF
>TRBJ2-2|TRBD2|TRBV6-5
CASSTLRGTGELFF
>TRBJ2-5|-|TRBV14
CASSPSDETQYF
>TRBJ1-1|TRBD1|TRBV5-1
CASSSTPGTGTLGTEAFF
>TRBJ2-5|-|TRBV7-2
CASSFGGDGETQYF
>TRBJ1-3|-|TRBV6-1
CASRPGPSGNTIYF
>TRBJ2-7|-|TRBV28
CASSLLESPYEQYF
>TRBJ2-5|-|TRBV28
CASTAGAPRETQYF
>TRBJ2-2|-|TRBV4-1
CASTHLGTGELFF
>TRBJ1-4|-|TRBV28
CASSPGSTATNEKLFF
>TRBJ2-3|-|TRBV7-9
CASSPPGRAASTDTQYF
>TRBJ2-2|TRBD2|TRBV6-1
CASMRGLTGELFF
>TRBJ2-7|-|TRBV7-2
CASSLARGYEQYF
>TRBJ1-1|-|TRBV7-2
CASSFSRVTEAFF
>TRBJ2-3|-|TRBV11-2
CASSSGQDTQYF
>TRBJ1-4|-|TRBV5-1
CASSPTGMILFF
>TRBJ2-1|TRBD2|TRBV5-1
CASSSGLAGEQFF
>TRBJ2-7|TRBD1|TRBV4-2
CASSLAVRTGGLGSYEQYF
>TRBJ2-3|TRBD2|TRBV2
CASGARLAGVRDTQYF
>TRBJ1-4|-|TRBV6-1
CASRPYGGRNEKLFF
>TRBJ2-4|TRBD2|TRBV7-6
CASSFTSGSGAVAKNIQYF
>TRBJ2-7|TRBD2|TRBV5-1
CASSGGLAGSAYEQYF
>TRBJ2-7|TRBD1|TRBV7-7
CASSSGQGSYEQYF
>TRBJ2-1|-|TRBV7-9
CASSLMRRSNEQFF
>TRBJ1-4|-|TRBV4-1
CASSQVHFRVDEKLFF
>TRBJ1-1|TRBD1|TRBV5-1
CASSPGQPNTEAFF
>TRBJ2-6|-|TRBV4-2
CASSQDLGQVSGANVLTF
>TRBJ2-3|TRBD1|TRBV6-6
CASCYRGATPSDTQYF
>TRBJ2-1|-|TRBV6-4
CASSENESPNEQFF
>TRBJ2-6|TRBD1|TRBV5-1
CASSLVPGTATSGANVLTF
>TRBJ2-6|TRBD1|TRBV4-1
CASSKGQLSSGANVLTF
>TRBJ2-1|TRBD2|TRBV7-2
CASSFSTSGRSNEQFF
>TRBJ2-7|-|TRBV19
CASGGLEVGEQYF
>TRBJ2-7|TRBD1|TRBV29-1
CSGRQGPEQYF
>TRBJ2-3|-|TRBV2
CASTGERTDTQYF
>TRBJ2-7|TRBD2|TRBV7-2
CASSLAGGPYEQYF
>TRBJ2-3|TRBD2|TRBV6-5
CASSSLAGVATDTQYF
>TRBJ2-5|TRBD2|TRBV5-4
CASSRSGTNQETQYF
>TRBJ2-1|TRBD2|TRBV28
CASSLFLAENNEQFF
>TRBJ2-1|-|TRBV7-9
CASTIERNNEQFF